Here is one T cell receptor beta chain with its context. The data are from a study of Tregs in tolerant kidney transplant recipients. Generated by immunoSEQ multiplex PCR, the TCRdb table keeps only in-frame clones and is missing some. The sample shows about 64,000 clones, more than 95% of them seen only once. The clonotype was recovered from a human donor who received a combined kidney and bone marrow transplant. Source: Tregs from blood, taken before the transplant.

CDR3: CASGQDLSGANVLTF. The CDR3, as DNA: TGTGCCTCAGGACAGGATCTATCTGGGGCCAACGTCCTGACTTTC. V is TRBV30 and J is TRBJ2-6; 7 positions agree with TRBD1. The CDR3 is made up of 15 amino acids. The germline gives CDR1 GTSNPN, CDR2 SVGIG (reference sequence). V lost 7 bases to trimming and J lost 1 base; unmatched junction nucleotides: 7.